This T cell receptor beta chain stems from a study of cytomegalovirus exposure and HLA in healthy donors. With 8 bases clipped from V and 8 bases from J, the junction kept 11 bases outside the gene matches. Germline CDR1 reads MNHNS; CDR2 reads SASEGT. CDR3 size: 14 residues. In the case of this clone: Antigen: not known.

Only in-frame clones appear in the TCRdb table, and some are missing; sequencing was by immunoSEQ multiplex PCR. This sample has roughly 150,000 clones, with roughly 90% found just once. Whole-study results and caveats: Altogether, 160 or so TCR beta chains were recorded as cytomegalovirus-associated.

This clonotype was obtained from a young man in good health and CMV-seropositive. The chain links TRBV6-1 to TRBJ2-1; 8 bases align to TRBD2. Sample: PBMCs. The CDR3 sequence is CASQIAGTPDEQFF. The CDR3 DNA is TGTGCCAGCCAGATAGCGGGGACCCCTGATGAGCAGTTCTTC.